This T cell receptor beta chain was identified during a study of blood T cell repertoires in COVID-19. Study summary: The samples span acute and convalescent COVID-19 from the United States, Italy and Spain.

A Seattle source enrolled patients during active infection and followed them longitudinally. V lost 2 bases, J lost 2 bases, and 7 bases lay in between. CDR1 and CDR2 from the germline V gene are LGHNA and YNFKEQ. The CDR3 has 15 amino acids. Per the study methods: Amplified reference gene primers provided the basis for estimating nucleated cell counts. Here immunoSEQ multiplex PCR was the method, and the copy in TCRdb shows in-frame clones only, minus some. D and trimming come from the DNA, and the V and J calls and clone size come from that table. This table holds around 320,000 clones, approximately 89% found once.

J is TRBJ2-6 and V is TRBV4-2, with D perhaps TRBD1 (6 bases). The source material was peripheral blood. The receptor comes from a woman aged 30 to 39 with COVID-19, enrolled during active disease. The CDR3 coding sequence is TGTGCCAGCAGCCAAAACAGGGCTGGGGCCAACGTCCTGACTTTC. Translating gives CASSQNRAGANVLTF.